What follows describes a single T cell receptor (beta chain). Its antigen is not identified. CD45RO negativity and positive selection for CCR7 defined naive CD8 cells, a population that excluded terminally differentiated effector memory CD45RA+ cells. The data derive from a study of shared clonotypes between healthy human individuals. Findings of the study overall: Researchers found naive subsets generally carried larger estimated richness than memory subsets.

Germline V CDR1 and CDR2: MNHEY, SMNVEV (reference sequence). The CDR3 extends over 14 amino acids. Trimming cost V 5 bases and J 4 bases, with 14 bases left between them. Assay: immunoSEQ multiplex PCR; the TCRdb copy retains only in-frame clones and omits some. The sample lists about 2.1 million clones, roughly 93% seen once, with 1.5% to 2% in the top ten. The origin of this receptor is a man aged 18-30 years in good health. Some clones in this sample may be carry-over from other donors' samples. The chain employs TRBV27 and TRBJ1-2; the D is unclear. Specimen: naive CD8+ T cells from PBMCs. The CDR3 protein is CASSLGRYGYGYTF. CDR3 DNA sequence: TGTGCCAGCAGTCTCGGGAGGTACGGCTATGGCTACACCTTC.